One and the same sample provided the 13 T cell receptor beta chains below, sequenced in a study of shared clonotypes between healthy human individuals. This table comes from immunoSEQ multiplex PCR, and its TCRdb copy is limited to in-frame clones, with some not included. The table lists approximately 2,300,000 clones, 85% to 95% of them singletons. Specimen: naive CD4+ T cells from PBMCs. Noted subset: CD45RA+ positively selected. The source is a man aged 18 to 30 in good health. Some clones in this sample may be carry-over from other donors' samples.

The CDR3 loop reads CASSLAWGYEQYF. As DNA, the CDR3 is TGTGCCAGCAGCTTGGCCTGGGGCTACGAGCAGTACTTC. The rearrangement joins TRBV5-6 to TRBJ2-7; D ambiguous. V was clipped by 0 bases and J by 3 bases, with 7 bases between them. CDR1 SGHDT and CDR2 YYEEEE come from the germline V gene. The CDR3 has 13 residues.

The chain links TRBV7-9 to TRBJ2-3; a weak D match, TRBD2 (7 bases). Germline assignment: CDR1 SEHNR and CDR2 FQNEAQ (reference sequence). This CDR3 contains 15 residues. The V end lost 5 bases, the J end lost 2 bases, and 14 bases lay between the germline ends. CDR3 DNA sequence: TGTGCCAGCAGCCCGAGGCGGGGGCTCACAGATACGCAGTATTTT. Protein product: CASSPRRGLTDTQYF.

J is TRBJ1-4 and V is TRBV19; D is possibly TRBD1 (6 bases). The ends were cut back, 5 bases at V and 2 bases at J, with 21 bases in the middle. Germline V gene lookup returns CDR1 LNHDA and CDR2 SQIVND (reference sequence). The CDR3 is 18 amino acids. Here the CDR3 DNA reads TGTGCCAGTAGTCCCCAAGGGCCCAGGGGAGGCACTAATGAAAAACTGTTTTTT. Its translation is CASSPQGPRGGTNEKLFF.

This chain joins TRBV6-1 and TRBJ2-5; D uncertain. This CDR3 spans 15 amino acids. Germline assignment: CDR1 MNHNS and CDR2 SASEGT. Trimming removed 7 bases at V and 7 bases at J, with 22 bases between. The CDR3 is CASTPLGSSHGTQYF. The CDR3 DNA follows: TGTGCCAGCACCCCACTTGGGTCATCTCATGGGACCCAGTACTTC.

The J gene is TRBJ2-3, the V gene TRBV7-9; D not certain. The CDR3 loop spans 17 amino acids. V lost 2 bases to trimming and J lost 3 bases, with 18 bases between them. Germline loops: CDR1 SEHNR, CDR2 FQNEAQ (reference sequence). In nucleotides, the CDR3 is TGTGCCAGCAGCTTAAGTCCAGGCACTTACGGGACAGATACGCAGTATTTT. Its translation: CASSLSPGTYGTDTQYF.

The CDR3 DNA reads as TGCAGCGCCTTACAGGGGGCTGAAAAACTGTTTTTT. It specifies CSALQGAEKLFF. The chain links TRBV29-1 to TRBJ1-4, with 9 bases identical to TRBD1. The CDR3 is 12 residues long. CDR1 and CDR2 from the germline V gene are SQVTM and ANQGSEA. The V gene end was trimmed by 7 bases and the J gene end by 7 bases; junction bases not matched to a gene: 4.

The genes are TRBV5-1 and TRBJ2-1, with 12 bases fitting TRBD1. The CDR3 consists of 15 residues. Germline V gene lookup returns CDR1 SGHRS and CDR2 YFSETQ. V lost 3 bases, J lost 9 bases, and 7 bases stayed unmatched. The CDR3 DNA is TGCGCCAGCAGCTGGTCCGGGACAGGGGGCCCTGAGCAGTTCTTC. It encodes CASSWSGTGGPEQFF.

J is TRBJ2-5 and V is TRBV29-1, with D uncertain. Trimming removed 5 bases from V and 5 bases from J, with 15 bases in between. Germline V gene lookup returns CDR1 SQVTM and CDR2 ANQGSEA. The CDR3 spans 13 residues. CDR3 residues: CSVRGTLRETQYF. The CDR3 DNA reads TGCAGCGTTAGAGGCACTCTCCGGGAGACCCAGTACTTC.

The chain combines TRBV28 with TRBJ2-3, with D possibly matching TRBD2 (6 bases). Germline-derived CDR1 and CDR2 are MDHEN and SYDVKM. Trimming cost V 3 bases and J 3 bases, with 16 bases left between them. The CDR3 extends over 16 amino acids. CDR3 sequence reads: CASSFLRGGLTDTQYF. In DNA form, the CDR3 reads TGTGCCAGCAGTTTTCTGAGGGGAGGTTTGACAGATACGCAGTATTTT.

The CDR3 nucleotides read TGCGCCAGCAGCCAGCCCGACAGGGCCACCGGGGAGCTGTTTTTT. This gives the protein CASSQPDRATGELFF. The rearrangement uses TRBV4-1 and TRBJ2-2, with 7 bases matching TRBD1. Germline CDR1 MGHRA, CDR2 YSYEKL. The J segment lost 4 bases and the V segment lost 3 bases, leaving 5 bases of the junction unmatched. This CDR3 contains 15 residues.

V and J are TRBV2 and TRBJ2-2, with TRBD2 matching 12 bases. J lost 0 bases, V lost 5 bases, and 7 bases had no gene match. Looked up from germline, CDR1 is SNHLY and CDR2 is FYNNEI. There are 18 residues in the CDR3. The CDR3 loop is CASSPLRTSGTNTGELFF. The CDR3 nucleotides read TGTGCCAGCAGTCCCCTGAGGACTAGCGGGACGAACACCGGGGAGCTGTTTTTT.

The CDR3 region is CASSSSVRQGAYGYTF. CDR3 nucleotide sequence: TGTGCCAGTAGTTCTTCAGTTCGACAGGGCGCATATGGCTACACCTTC. The chain uses TRBV19 and TRBJ1-2, with 7 bases aligning to TRBD1. Germline V gene lookup returns CDR1 LNHDA and CDR2 SQIVND (reference sequence). With V trimmed by 5 bases and J by 5 bases, 14 bases remained unmatched. The CDR3 is made up of 16 amino acids.

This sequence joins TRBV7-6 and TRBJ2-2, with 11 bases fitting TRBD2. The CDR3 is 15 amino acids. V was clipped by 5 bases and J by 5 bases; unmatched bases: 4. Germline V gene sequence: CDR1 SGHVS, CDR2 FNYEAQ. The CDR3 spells CASSQGLAETGELFF. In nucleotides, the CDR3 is TGTGCCAGCAGCCAGGGACTAGCGGAAACCGGGGAGCTGTTTTTT.